Following are 7 T cell receptor beta chains from one sample sequenced in a study of neurological immune-mediated disorders. TCRdb reprocessed the 5' RACE reads via MiXCR and lists one record per CDR3 protein. This sample has about 65,000 distinct CDR3 sequences, with 3.5% to 4.5% found just once. Sequenced: PBMCs. The receptor set was obtained from a man in his fifties or sixties with multiple sclerosis.

This clonotype was seen at least ten times. The chain employs TRBV3-1 and TRBJ2-1, with D possibly being TRBD1 (5 bases). The CDR3 spans 14 residues. Germline CDR1 and CDR2: LGHDT and YNNKEL (reference sequence). V shed 1 base and J shed 8 bases, with 12 bases lying between them. CDR3 residues: CASSQGIRVDEQFF. The CDR3 DNA follows: TGTGCCAGCAGCCAAGGTATCAGGGTGGATGAGCAGTTCTTC.

This clonotype was detected ten times or more. V gene TRBV5-1 combines with J gene TRBJ1-2; 12 bases map to TRBD1. The CDR3 spans 14 residues. V was pared by 4 bases and J by 8 bases, with 6 bases of the junction left unmatched. Looked up from germline, CDR1 is SGHRS and CDR2 is YFSETQ. The CDR3 bases are TGCGCCAGCAGCCCGGGACAGGGGGCCGTCGGCTACACCTTC. Translating gives CASSPGQGAVGYTF. The entire variable domain, with the rest obtained from reference TRBV5-1 and TRBJ1-2, is as follows: KAGVTQTPRYLIKTRGQQVTLSCSPISGHRSVSWYQQTPGQGLQFLFEYFSETQRNKGNFPGRFSGRQFSNSRSEMNVSTLELGDSALYLCASSPGQGAVGYTFGSGTRLTVV.

This clonotype was counted ten times or more. The rearrangement joins TRBV7-9 to TRBJ2-3, with TRBD1 identical over 8 bases. The junction had 4 bases not matched to a gene; V was cut back by 5 bases and J by 6 bases. The germline V gene has CDR1 SEHNR and CDR2 FQNEAQ (reference sequence). This CDR3 contains 13 residues. The CDR3 DNA sequence: TGTGCCAGCAGCCGACAGGGGAGGGATACGCAGTATTTT. Protein sequence: CASSRQGRDTQYF.

The table lists this clonotype with many counts. This chain connects TRBV20-1 to TRBJ2-7; TRBD1 matches 8 bases. Germline CDR1 DFQATT, CDR2 SNEGSKA (reference sequence). The CDR3 loop spans 16 amino acids. V was clipped by 3 bases and J by 0 bases; unmatched bases: 10. CDR3 amino acids: CSASSWGTGSSYEQYF. The CDR3 nucleotides read TGCAGTGCTAGCTCCTGGGGGACAGGTAGCTCCTACGAGCAGTACTTC.

This clonotype has at least ten counts. The chain has TRBV3-1 and TRBJ1-3, with a weak D call TRBD1 (5 bases). Between the trimmed V and J ends, which lost 4 bases and 2 bases, there was a span of 21 bases. This CDR3 comprises 18 residues. Germline V CDR1 and CDR2: LGHDT, YNNKEL (reference sequence). CDR3 residues: CASSLRTVLGGPGNTIYF. The CDR3 DNA sequence: TGTGCCAGCAGCCTAAGGACCGTTTTGGGGGGACCTGGAAACACCATATATTTT.

This clonotype turned up a few times. It may be a read error: a sequence one base away is much more abundant. V gene TRBV5-1 combines with J gene TRBJ1-1; possibly TRBD1 for D (5 bases). Trimming cost V 4 bases and J 9 bases, with 25 bases left between them. Germline V CDR1 and CDR2: SGHRS, YFSETQ. This CDR3 contains 16 residues. The CDR3 loop reads CASSTGGAKGGKKAFF. CDR3 nucleotide sequence: TGCGCCAGCAGCACGGGTGGGGCAAAGGGTGGGAAAAAAGCTTTCTTT.

In its sample, this clonotype was seen many times. The chain uses TRBV6-4 and TRBJ1-4; 9 nucleotides agree with TRBD1. This CDR3 region has 17 residues. Germline V gene sequence: CDR1 MRHNA, CDR2 SNTAGT. The V gene end was trimmed by 3 bases and the J gene end by 2 bases; junction bases not matched to a gene: 7. The CDR3 sequence is CASSETGGRSTNEKLFF. For the CDR3, the DNA is TGTGCCAGCAGTGAGACAGGGGGAAGATCTACTAATGAAAAACTGTTTTTT.